These 11 T cell receptor beta chains originate from one sample sequenced in a study of OX40 agonist ivuxolimab in advanced cancers. Receptors were amplified or captured by the immunoSEQ multiplex PCR assay. As stored in TCRdb, this immuneACCESS dataset retains in-frame rearrangements with V and J assigned. A fraction of the clones does not appear; measured against another copy, unresolved V genes explain less than half of the discrepancy, and the remainder lacks a known reason. This sample is represented by more than 65,000 clones; about 86% of them were singletons. About 2.4% of the sample belongs to the ten largest clones. This sample comprised CD4+ or CD8+ T cells sorted from blood, obtained in a trial of the OX40 agonist ivuxolimab. These receptors were obtained from an adult with an advanced solid tumor such as melanoma, head and neck, liver or kidney cancer.

The chain combines TRBV13 with TRBJ2-1; D gene unclear. The CDR3 is 14 amino acids. V was clipped by 5 bases and J by 0 bases, with 8 bases between them. CDR1 is PRHDT, CDR2 FYEKMQ, per germline (reference sequence). The CDR3 loop reads CASSVLGSYNEQFF. The CDR3 nucleotides are TGTGCCAGCAGCGTTCTAGGCTCCTACAATGAGCAGTTCTTC.

Here the CDR3 DNA reads TGTGCCAGTGCCCGGGGCAGCGGAAACACCATATATTTT. Its protein is CASARGSGNTIYF. This chain joins TRBV25-1 and TRBJ1-3, with TRBD1 as a possible D gene (5 bases). The CDR3 totals 13 residues. The V gene lost 9 bases and the J gene lost 4 bases, with 13 bases spanning the gap. In germline, CDR1 is MGHDK, CDR2 SYGVNS.

The rearrangement uses TRBV4-3 and TRBJ2-1, with 8 bases that match TRBD2. Per the germline V gene, CDR1 is LGHNA and CDR2 is YSLEER. This CDR3 is built from 15 residues. Trimming took 1 base from V and 5 from J; bases not matched to a gene: 4. CDR3 protein: CASSQGGLGHNEQFF. The DNA for the CDR3 is TGCGCCAGCAGCCAAGGGGGACTAGGCCACAATGAGCAGTTCTTC.

The CDR3 nucleotides read TGCGCCAGCAGCCAGCCGGGACGGGTGAACACTGAAGCTTTCTTT. The encoded protein is CASSQPGRVNTEAFF. The chain has TRBV4-1 and TRBJ1-1; maybe TRBD1 (5 bases). V dropped 3 bases and J dropped 0 bases, with 11 bases sitting between them. Germline-derived CDR1 and CDR2 are MGHRA and YSYEKL. CDR3 length equals 15 residues.

The chain is built from TRBV11-3 and TRBJ1-3; D is uncertain. The CDR3 contains 14 residues. V lost 4 bases to trimming and J lost 0 bases, with 7 bases between them. Germline V CDR1 and CDR2: SGHNT, YENEEA. In nucleotides, the CDR3 is TGTGCCAGCAGCTCAGTGACCTCTGGAAACACCATATATTTT. The encoded protein is CASSSVTSGNTIYF.

This clone was counted between two and nine times. This chain links TRBV9 with TRBJ2-1, with 13 bases identical to TRBD2. Trimming took 2 bases from V and 5 from J; bases not matched to a gene: 7. This CDR3 has 17 amino acids. Germline CDR1 and CDR2: SGDLS and YYNGEE. This chain's CDR3 is CASSVVGGTSGDNEQFF. CDR3 coding DNA: TGTGCCAGCAGCGTTGTAGGCGGGACTAGCGGGGACAATGAGCAGTTCTTC.

This sequence joins TRBV19 and TRBJ1-1; D possibly corresponds to TRBD1 (5 bases). This CDR3 has 13 amino acids. Deletions cut 6 bases from V and 4 bases from J, with 12 bases between. In germline, CDR1 is LNHDA, CDR2 SQIVND (reference sequence). The CDR3 bases are TGTGCCAGTAGGCGCCCGGGGGGCACTGAAGCTTTCTTT. This gives the protein CASRRPGGTEAFF.

This clone came up a few times. CDR3 bases: TGTGCCAGCAGACCCGACCTCCAGGGGGAGACCCAGTACTTC. Translated, it gives CASRPDLQGETQYF. V is TRBV5-4 and J is TRBJ2-5; maybe TRBD1 (6 bases). CDR1 and CDR2 (germline): SGHNT, YYREEE (reference sequence). V was cut by 5 bases and J by 5 bases, with 16 bases left in between. The CDR3 has 14 residues.

The rearrangement links TRBV7-2 to TRBJ2-7; D remains ambiguous. Trimming took 3 bases from V and 3 from J, leaving 9 bases between them. Germline CDR1 SGHTA, CDR2 FQGNSA. This CDR3 has 13 residues. This CDR3 reads CASSFGPIYEQYF. The DNA of the CDR3 is TGTGCCAGCAGCTTTGGACCGATCTACGAGCAGTACTTC.

The chain recombines TRBV5-6 with TRBJ1-2, with D uncertain. The CDR3 is made up of 16 amino acids. Trimming stripped 3 bases from V and 2 bases from J, with 17 bases between. Germline assignment: CDR1 SGHDT and CDR2 YYEEEE. CDR3 sequence reads: CASSSERRLLNYGYTF. The CDR3 region has the DNA TGTGCCAGCAGCTCTGAACGGAGGCTACTGAACTATGGCTACACCTTC. Full variable domain (missing parts from reference TRBV5-6 and TRBJ1-2): DAGVTQSPTHLIKTRGQQVTLRCSPKSGHDTVSWYQQALGQGPQFIFQYYEEEERQRGNFPDRFSGHQFPNYSSELNVNALLLGDSALYLCASSSERRLLNYGYTFGSGTRLTVV.

This clone was observed a few times. This chain uses TRBV7-9 with TRBJ1-2, with 8 nucleotides matching TRBD1. The CDR3 is 18 amino acids. Unmatched junction bases numbered 15, after V lost 5 bases and J lost 1 base. Germline V gene sequence: CDR1 SEHNR, CDR2 FQNEAQ (reference sequence). DNA of the CDR3: TGTGCCAGCAGCGCCCGTTGGGCAGGGGGCGATTTTAACTATGGCTACACCTTC. This translates into CASSARWAGGDFNYGYTF.